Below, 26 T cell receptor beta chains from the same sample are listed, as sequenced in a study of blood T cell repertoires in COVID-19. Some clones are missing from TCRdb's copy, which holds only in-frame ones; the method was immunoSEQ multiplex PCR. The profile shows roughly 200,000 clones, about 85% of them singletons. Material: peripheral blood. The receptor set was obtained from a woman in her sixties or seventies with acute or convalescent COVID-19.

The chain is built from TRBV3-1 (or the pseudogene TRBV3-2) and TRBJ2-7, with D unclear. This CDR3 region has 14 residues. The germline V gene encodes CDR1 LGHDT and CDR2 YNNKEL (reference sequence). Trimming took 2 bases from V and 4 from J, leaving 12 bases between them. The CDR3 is CASSQSLVQYEQYF. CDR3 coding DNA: TGTGCCAGCAGCCAAAGTCTAGTTCAATACGAGCAGTACTTC.

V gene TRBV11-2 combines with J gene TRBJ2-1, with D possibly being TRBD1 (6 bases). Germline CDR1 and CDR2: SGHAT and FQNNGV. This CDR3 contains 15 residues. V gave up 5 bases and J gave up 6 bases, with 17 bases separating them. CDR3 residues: CASSPSGNRVNEQFF. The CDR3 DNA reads TGTGCCAGCAGCCCGTCAGGGAACAGGGTCAATGAGCAGTTCTTC.

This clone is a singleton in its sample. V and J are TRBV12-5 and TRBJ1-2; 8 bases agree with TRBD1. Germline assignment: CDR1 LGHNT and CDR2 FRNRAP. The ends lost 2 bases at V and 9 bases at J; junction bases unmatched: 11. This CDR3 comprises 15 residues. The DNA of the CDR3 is TGTGCTAGTGGTTTGCCAACGGGGCAGGGGGCTCGCTACACCTTC. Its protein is CASGLPTGQGARYTF.

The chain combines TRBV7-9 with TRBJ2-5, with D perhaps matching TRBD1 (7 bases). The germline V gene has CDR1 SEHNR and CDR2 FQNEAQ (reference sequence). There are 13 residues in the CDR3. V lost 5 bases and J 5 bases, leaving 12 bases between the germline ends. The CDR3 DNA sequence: TGTGCCAGCAGCCCGACAGGGAGGGAGACCCAGTACTTC. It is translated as CASSPTGRETQYF.

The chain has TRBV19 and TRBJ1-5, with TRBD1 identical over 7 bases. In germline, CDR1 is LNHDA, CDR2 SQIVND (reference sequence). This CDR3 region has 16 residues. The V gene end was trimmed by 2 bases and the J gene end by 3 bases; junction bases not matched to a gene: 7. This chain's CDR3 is CASSIRTGSANQPQHF. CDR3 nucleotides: TGTGCCAGTAGTATAAGGACAGGTTCTGCCAATCAGCCCCAGCATTTT.

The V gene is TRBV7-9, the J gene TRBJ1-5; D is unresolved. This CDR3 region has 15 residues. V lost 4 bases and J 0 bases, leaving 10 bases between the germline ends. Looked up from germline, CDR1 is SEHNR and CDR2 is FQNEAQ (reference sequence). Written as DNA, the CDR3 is TGTGCCAGCAGCTCCGACGGGTATAGCAATCAGCCCCAGCATTTT. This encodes CASSSDGYSNQPQHF.

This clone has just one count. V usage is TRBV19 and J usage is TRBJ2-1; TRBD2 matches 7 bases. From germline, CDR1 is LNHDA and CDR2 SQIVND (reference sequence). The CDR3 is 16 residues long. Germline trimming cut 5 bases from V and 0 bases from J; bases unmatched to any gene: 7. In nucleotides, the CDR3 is TGTGCCAGTAGTCCCCTGGGAGGGAGCTCCTACAATGAGCAGTTCTTC. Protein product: CASSPLGGSSYNEQFF.

CDR3 amino acids: CASRPEAVRELFF. Here the CDR3 DNA reads TGTGCCAGCAGACCTGAGGCGGTCCGGGAGCTGTTTTTT. This chain connects TRBV7-9 to TRBJ2-2; D uncertain. The CDR3 has 13 amino acids. Germline CDR1 reads SEHNR; CDR2 reads FQNEAQ (reference sequence). V was shortened by 6 bases and J by 9 bases, with 14 bases between the two germline ends.

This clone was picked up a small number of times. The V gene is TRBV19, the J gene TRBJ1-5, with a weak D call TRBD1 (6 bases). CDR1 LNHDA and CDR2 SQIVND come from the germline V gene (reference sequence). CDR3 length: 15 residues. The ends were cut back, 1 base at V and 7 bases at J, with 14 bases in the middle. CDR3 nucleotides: TGTGCCAGTAGTATAGTTCAAACAGGGTCACAGCCCCAGCATTTT. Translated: CASSIVQTGSQPQHF. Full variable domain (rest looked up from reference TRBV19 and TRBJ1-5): DGGITQSPKYLFRKEGQNVTLSCEQNLNHDAMYWYRQDPGQGLRLIYYSQIVNDFQKGDIAEGYSVSREKKESFPLTVTSAQKNPTAFYLCASSIVQTGSQPQHFGDGTRLSIL.

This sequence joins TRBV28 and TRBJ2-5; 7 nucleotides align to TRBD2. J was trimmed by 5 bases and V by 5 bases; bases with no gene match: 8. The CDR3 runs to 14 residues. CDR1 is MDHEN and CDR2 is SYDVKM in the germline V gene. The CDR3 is CASSPPGGGETQYF. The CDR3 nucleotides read TGTGCCAGCAGTCCTCCGGGAGGAGGGGAGACCCAGTACTTC.

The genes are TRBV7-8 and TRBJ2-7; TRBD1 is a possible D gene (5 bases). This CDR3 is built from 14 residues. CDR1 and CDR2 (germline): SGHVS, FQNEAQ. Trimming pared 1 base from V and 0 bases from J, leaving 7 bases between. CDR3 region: CASSLGQSSYEQYV. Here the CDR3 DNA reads TGTGCCAGCAGCTTAGGACAGAGCTCCTACGAGCAGTACGTC.

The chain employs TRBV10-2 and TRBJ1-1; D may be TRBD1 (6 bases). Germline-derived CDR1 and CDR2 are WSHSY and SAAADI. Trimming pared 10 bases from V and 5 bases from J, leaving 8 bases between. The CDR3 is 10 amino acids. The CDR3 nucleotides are TGCGCCACCGGACAGACTGAAGCTTTCTTT. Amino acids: CATGQTEAFF.

CDR3 in amino acids: CASSSSQRVGEQYV. As DNA, the CDR3 is TGTGCCAGCAGCTCCTCCCAGAGGGTGGGCGAGCAGTACGTC. The V gene is TRBV6-2 or TRBV6-3, the J gene TRBJ2-7; tentative D call: TRBD2 (5 bases). The CDR3 totals 14 residues. With 6 bases removed from V and 6 bases from J, the gap between germline ends came to 18 bases. Germline V gene lookup returns CDR1 MNHEY and CDR2 SVGEGT.

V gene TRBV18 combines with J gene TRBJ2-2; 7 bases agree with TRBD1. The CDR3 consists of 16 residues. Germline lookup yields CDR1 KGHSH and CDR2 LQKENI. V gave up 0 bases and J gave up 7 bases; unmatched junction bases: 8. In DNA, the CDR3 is TGTGCCAGCTCACCACCCATCGCAGGGGGTAGCGGGGAGCTGTTTTTT. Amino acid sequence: CASSPPIAGGSGELFF.

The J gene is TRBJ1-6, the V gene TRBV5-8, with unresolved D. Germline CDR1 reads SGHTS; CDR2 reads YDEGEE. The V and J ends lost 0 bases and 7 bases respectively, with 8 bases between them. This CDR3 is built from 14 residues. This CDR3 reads CASSLVRGNSPLHF. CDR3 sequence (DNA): TGTGCCAGCAGCTTGGTCCGGGGAAATTCACCCCTCCACTTT.

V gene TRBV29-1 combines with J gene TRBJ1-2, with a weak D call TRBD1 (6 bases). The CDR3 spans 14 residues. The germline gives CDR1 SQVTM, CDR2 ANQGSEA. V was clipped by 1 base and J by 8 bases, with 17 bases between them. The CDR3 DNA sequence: TGCAGCGTTGAAGTTACCACAGGGTGGAACGGCTACACCTTC. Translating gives CSVEVTTGWNGYTF.

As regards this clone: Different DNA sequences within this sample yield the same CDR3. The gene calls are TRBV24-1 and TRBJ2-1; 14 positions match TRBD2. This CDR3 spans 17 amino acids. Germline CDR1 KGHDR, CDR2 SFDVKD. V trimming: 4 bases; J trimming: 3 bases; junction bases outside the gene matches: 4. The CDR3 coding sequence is TGTGCCACCAGTGACGCGGGACTAGCGGGAGACTACAATGAGCAGTTCTTC. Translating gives CATSDAGLAGDYNEQFF.

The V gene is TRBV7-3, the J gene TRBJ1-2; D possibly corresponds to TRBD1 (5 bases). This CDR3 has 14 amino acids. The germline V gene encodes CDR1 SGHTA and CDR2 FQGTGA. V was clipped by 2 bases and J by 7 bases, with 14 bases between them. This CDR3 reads CASSLDSGLGGYTF. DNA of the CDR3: TGTGCCAGCAGCTTAGATTCAGGGTTGGGTGGCTACACCTTC.

The CDR3 region is CASSQPTGTTYEQYF. The DNA for the CDR3 is TGTGCCAGCAGTCAACCTACCGGGACAACCTACGAGCAGTACTTC. The chain joins TRBV6-5 to TRBJ2-7; the D gene is possibly TRBD1 (6 bases). Germline V gene data show CDR1 as MNHEY and CDR2 as SVGAGI. The CDR3 is 15 amino acids. V gave up 5 bases and J gave up 2 bases, with 16 bases separating them.

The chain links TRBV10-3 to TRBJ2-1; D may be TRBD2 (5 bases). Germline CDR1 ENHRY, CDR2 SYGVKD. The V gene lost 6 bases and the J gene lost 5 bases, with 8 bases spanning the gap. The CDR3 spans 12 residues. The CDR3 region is CAISLADNEQFF. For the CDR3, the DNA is TGTGCCATCAGCCTAGCAGACAATGAGCAGTTCTTC.

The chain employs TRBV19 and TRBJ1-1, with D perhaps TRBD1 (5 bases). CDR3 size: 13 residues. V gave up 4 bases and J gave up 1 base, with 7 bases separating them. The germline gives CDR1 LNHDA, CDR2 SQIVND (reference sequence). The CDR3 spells CASSRQRNTEAFF. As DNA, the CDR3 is TGTGCCAGTAGTAGACAGAGGAACACTGAAGCTTTCTTT. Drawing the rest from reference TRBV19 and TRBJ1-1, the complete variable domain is DGGITQSPKYLFRKEGQNVTLSCEQNLNHDAMYWYRQDPGQGLRLIYYSQIVNDFQKGDIAEGYSVSREKKESFPLTVTSAQKNPTAFYLCASSRQRNTEAFFGQGTRLTVV.

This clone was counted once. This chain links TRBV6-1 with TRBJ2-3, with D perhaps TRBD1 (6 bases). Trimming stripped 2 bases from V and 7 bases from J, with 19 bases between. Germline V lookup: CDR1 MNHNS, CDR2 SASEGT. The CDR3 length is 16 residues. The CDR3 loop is CASSEREGGSWNTQYF. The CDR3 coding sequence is TGTGCCAGCAGTGAAAGAGAAGGGGGAAGCTGGAATACGCAGTATTTT.

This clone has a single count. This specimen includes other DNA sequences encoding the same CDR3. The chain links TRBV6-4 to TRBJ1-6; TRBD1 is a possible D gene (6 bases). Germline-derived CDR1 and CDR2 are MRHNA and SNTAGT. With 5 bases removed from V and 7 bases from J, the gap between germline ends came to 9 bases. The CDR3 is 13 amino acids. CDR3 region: CASSRDTNSPLHF. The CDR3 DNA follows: TGTGCCAGCAGTCGGGACACAAATTCACCCCTCCACTTT.

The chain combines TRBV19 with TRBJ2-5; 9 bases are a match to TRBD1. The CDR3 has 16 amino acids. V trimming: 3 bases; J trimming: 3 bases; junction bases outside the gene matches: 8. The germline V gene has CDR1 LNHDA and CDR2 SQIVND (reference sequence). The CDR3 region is CASSILSTGGKETQYF. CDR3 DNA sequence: TGTGCCAGTAGTATCCTCTCGACAGGGGGTAAAGAGACCCAGTACTTC.

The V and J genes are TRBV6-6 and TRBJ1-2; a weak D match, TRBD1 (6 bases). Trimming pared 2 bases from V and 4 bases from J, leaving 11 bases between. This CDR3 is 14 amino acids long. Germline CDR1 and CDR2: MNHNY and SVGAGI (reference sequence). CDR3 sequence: CASSYAQGFYGYTF. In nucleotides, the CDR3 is TGTGCCAGCAGTTACGCACAGGGCTTCTATGGCTACACCTTC.

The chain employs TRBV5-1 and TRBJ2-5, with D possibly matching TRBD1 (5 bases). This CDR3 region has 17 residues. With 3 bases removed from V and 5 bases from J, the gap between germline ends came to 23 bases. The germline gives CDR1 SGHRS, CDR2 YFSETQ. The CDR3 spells CASSSRTLPGIQETQYF. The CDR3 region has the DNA TGCGCCAGCAGCTCGCGTACCTTACCAGGGATTCAGGAGACCCAGTACTTC.